The next 19 T cell receptor beta chains were all read from a single sample in a study of T cell responses to AZD1222 COVID-19 vaccine. TCRdb's copy holds only in-frame clones and misses some; the assay was immunoSEQ multiplex PCR. In the table there are over 100,000 clones, around 90% of which are singletons. Specimen: peripheral blood, collected on day 0 of AZD1222 vaccination. The receptors here all came from an adult in good health.

The J gene is TRBJ1-6, the V gene TRBV7-3; no reliable D call. V was pared by 1 base and J by 7 bases, with 5 bases between. Germline CDR1 SGHTA, CDR2 FQGTGA. This CDR3 region has 13 residues. CDR3 residues: CASSLNPNSPLHF. CDR3 nucleotide sequence: TGTGCCAGCAGCTTAAACCCCAATTCACCCCTCCACTTT.

The rearrangement joins TRBV7-9 to TRBJ2-1; D remains unclear. V shed 3 bases and J shed 7 bases, with 4 bases lying between them. In germline, CDR1 is SEHNR, CDR2 FQNEAQ (reference sequence). The CDR3 is 11 amino acids. Here the CDR3 DNA reads TGTGCCAGCAGCTTCCGTAATGAGCAGTTCTTC. This gives the protein CASSFRNEQFF.

This clone was seen a handful of times. The chain carries TRBV29-1 and TRBJ1-1, with D perhaps TRBD1 (6 bases). V lost 7 bases and J 4 bases, leaving 13 bases between the germline ends. The CDR3 covers 12 residues. The germline V gene encodes CDR1 SQVTM and CDR2 ANQGSEA. CDR3 DNA sequence: TGCAGCGCCATGAAGGGGGGCACTGAAGCTTTCTTT. It encodes CSAMKGGTEAFF.

In this sample, this clone turned up a few times. This chain uses TRBV6-5 with TRBJ1-2; tentative D call: TRBD1 (6 bases). This CDR3 has 15 residues. V lost 6 bases to trimming and J lost 6 bases, with 20 bases between them. Per germline, CDR1 MNHEY and CDR2 SVGAGI. The chain's CDR3 is CASSPRRAGANGYTF. The CDR3 DNA reads as TGTGCCAGCAGCCCCCGACGGGCAGGGGCGAATGGCTACACCTTC.

This chain joins TRBV5-8 and TRBJ1-1, with D possibly matching TRBD1 (5 bases). CDR3 length equals 13 residues. The germline V gene has CDR1 SGHTS and CDR2 YDEGEE. CDR3: CARDRATNTEAFF. The CDR3 nucleotides read TGTGCTAGGGACCGAGCAACAAACACTGAAGCTTTCTTT. Full variable domain (remainder filled in from reference TRBV5-8 and TRBJ1-1): EAGVTQSPTHLIKTRGQQATLRCSPISGHTSVYWYQQALGLGLQFLLWYDEGEERNRGNFPPRFSGRQFPNYSSELNVNALELEDSALYLCARDRATNTEAFFGQGTRLTVV.

J is TRBJ2-7 and V is TRBV19; no reliable D call. Per germline, CDR1 LNHDA and CDR2 SQIVND (reference sequence). This CDR3 contains 16 residues. V was pared by 1 base and J by 1 base, with 14 bases between. The CDR3 sequence: CASSIAPRSDSYEQYF. The CDR3 DNA reads as TGTGCCAGTAGTATAGCGCCCCGGAGTGATTCCTACGAGCAGTACTTC.

The V and J genes are TRBV10-2 and TRBJ2-1; 12 nucleotides align to TRBD2. The CDR3 spans 16 residues. CDR1 and CDR2 from the germline V gene are WSHSY and SAAADI. With 3 bases clipped from V and 5 bases from J, the junction kept 5 bases outside the gene matches. CDR3 residues: CASSEFGTSGHNEQFF. DNA of the CDR3: TGCGCCAGCAGTGAATTTGGGACTAGCGGGCACAATGAGCAGTTCTTC.

This rearrangement joins TRBV5-4 to TRBJ2-1; 12 nucleotides line up with TRBD2. V was pared by 4 bases and J by 7 bases, with 6 bases of the junction left unmatched. The CDR3 is 15 amino acids. CDR1 and CDR2 (germline): SGHNT, YYREEE (reference sequence). DNA of the CDR3: TGTGCCAGCAGCCCGACTAGCGGGGGTAAGAATGAGCAGTTCTTC. Translation: CASSPTSGGKNEQFF.

V and J are TRBV30 and TRBJ1-3; D uncertain. This CDR3 region has 12 residues. V lost 2 bases and J lost 1, with 3 bases in between. CDR1 and CDR2 (germline): GTSNPN, SVGIG (reference sequence). CDR3 nucleotides: TGTGCCTGGAGTCCATCTGGAAACACCATATATTTT. Translated, it gives CAWSPSGNTIYF.

V and J are TRBV15 and TRBJ1-2, with unresolved D. CDR1 and CDR2 (germline): LNHNV, YYDKDF (reference sequence). The CDR3 is 13 amino acids. With 4 bases removed from V and 5 bases from J, the gap between germline ends came to 11 bases. CDR3 protein: CATSNLLWYGYTF. CDR3 DNA: TGTGCCACCAGCAACCTGCTTTGGTATGGCTACACCTTC.

The rearrangement joins TRBV14 to TRBJ2-5; D is possibly TRBD1 (5 bases). Deletions cut 0 bases from V and 5 bases from J, with 16 bases between. Germline CDR1 SGHDN, CDR2 FVKESK. This CDR3 has 16 residues. CDR3 in DNA: TGTGCCAGCAGCCAAGATGGGGCGAGAGCGACGGAGACCCAGTACTTC. This translates into CASSQDGARATETQYF.

The CDR3 spells CASSSGVYGYTF. The CDR3 region has the DNA TGTGCCAGCAGCTCAGGGGTCTATGGCTACACCTTC. The chain combines TRBV7-2 with TRBJ1-2, with a possible D match to TRBD1 (6 bases). Germline values: CDR1 SGHTA, CDR2 FQGNSA. The V gene lost 4 bases and the J gene lost 4 bases, with 7 bases spanning the gap. The CDR3 is 12 amino acids.

V and J are TRBV5-1 and TRBJ2-3; D is unclear. Germline V gives CDR1 SGHRS, CDR2 YFSETQ. V dropped 4 bases and J dropped 4 bases, with 10 bases sitting between them. This CDR3 contains 13 residues. As DNA, the CDR3 is TGCGCCAGCAGCGATAGATTTGCAGATACGCAGTATTTT. Its translation is CASSDRFADTQYF.

The J gene is TRBJ1-2, the V gene TRBV30; possible D gene TRBD1, 5 bases. Trimming left V 5 bases short and J 0 bases short, with 16 bases between. CDR1 and CDR2 from the germline V gene are GTSNPN and SVGIG (reference sequence). The CDR3 has 15 residues. The CDR3 nucleotides are TGTGCCTGGGTGGGGCCCAGGATATCTAACTATGGCTACACCTTC. The encoded protein is CAWVGPRISNYGYTF.

The chain is built from TRBV19 and TRBJ1-2, with 7 nucleotides matching TRBD1. With 5 bases clipped from V and 6 bases from J, the junction kept 9 bases outside the gene matches. Germline-derived CDR1 and CDR2 are LNHDA and SQIVND (reference sequence). The CDR3 covers 14 residues. The CDR3 reads CASSFGTEVNGYTF. The CDR3 DNA is TGTGCCAGTAGTTTCGGGACAGAAGTTAATGGCTACACCTTC. The full variable domain, its missing parts supplied by reference TRBV19 and TRBJ1-2, is DGGITQSPKYLFRKEGQNVTLSCEQNLNHDAMYWYRQDPGQGLRLIYYSQIVNDFQKGDIAEGYSVSREKKESFPLTVTSAQKNPTAFYLCASSFGTEVNGYTFGSGTRLTVV.

This rearrangement joins TRBV15 to TRBJ2-5, with a weak D call TRBD2 (6 bases). The length of the CDR3 is 18 residues. V was pared by 1 base and J by 0 bases, with 18 bases between. Germline CDR1 reads LNHNV; CDR2 reads YYDKDF (reference sequence). CDR3 region: CATSRAPVLAENQETQYF. Here the CDR3 DNA reads TGTGCCACCAGCAGAGCCCCCGTATTAGCGGAGAACCAAGAGACCCAGTACTTC.

The gene calls are TRBV7-3 and TRBJ1-6; TRBD1 is a possible D gene (5 bases). CDR1 and CDR2 (germline): SGHTA, FQGTGA. The CDR3 runs 13 residues. The V end lost 6 bases, the J end lost 10 bases, and 13 bases lay between the germline ends. The CDR3 DNA is TGTGCCAGCAGTCGCGGATGGGGCTCACCCCTCCACTTT. It translates to CASSRGWGSPLHF.

The DNA for the CDR3 is TGTGCCAGCAGCTTAGGAGGGATGCAGTACTTC. This gives the protein CASSLGGMQYF. V and J are TRBV11-2 and TRBJ2-7; TRBD2 might be the D (5 bases). Trimming cost V 1 base and J 9 bases, with 7 bases left between them. This CDR3 comprises 11 residues. CDR1 and CDR2 (germline): SGHAT, FQNNGV.

The DNA of the CDR3 is TGTGCCAGCACCCTCGGGGCGTATCAGCCCCAGCATTTT. Translated: CASTLGAYQPQHF. The chain recombines TRBV12-3 or TRBV12-4 with TRBJ1-5; D might be TRBD1 (5 bases). The length of the CDR3 is 13 residues. Between the trimmed V and J ends, which lost 7 bases and 5 bases, there was a span of 12 bases.